The 17 T cell receptor beta chains listed next were all sequenced from one sample in a study of CD8+CD57+ T cells in acquired aplastic anemia listed by TCRdb under 2018. Sequenced on an Illumina HiSeq 2000. Genomic DNA was used as template for profiling of TCR beta VDJ combinations and CDR3 sequences. In-frame beta chains were kept once TCRdb had trimmed the public reads at Q25 with fastp and called clones with MiXCR. Rows are combined by CDR3 protein, so each entry shows the most common genes and DNA. This sample is represented by 400,000 to 450,000 distinct CDR3 sequences; just under 70% of them were singletons. More than 3.5% of the sample rests with the top ten. Sequencing input: sorted CD4+, CD8+, or CD8+CD57+ T cells (not recorded which) from PBMCs. These TCRs come from a human donor in good health, serving as a control.

The chain links TRBV7-6 to TRBJ2-7; the D is unclear. This CDR3 spans 15 amino acids. Between the trimmed V and J ends, which lost 1 base and 13 bases, there was a span of 23 bases. Per the germline V gene, CDR1 is SGHVS and CDR2 is FNYEAQ. This chain's CDR3 is CASSLENAVVNTEYF. CDR3 bases: TGTGCCAGCAGCTTAGAGAACGCGGTAGTTAACACTGAATACTTC.

On this clonotype itself: Lacking the conserved final phenylalanine or tryptophan, this CDR3 likely reflects a read error. Because the CDR3's place on the DNA is in doubt, the DNA is left out and the CDR3 is given as listed by TCRdb. This chain links TRBV20-1 with TRBJ1-1; the table's D gene call, TRBD1, was not cross checked with the DNA. The CDR3 is 10 residues long, ends included. Germline V gene data show CDR1 as DFQATT and CDR2 as SNEGSKA (reference sequence). This chain's CDR3 is CSVSGAGAFV.

The chain uses TRBV10-3 and TRBJ2-7, with a tentative D call TRBD1 (7 bases). The germline V gene encodes CDR1 ENHRY and CDR2 SYGVKD. The CDR3 spans 12 residues. V dropped 8 bases and J dropped 3 bases, with 11 bases sitting between them. The CDR3 sequence: CAIGGGDYEQYF. The CDR3 DNA is TGTGCCATCGGAGGGGGCGACTACGAGCAGTACTTC.

This clonotype was picked up one time. The chain joins TRBV9 to TRBJ2-1; 7 nucleotides align to TRBD2. The CDR3 sequence is 16 residues long. The V gene end was trimmed by 5 bases and the J gene end by 5 bases; junction bases not matched to a gene: 13. CDR1 is SGDLS, CDR2 YYNGEE, per germline. DNA of the CDR3: TGTGCCAGCAGTTGCATTATGGGGGGAGGGCACAATGAGCAGTTCTTC. Its protein is CASSCIMGGGHNEQFF.

The chain links TRBV7-6 to TRBJ1-1, with 7 bases that match TRBD1. The germline V gene encodes CDR1 SGHVS and CDR2 FNYEAQ. J was trimmed by 5 bases and V by 5 bases; bases with no gene match: 14. The CDR3 runs to 16 residues. CDR3 coding DNA: TGTGCCAGCAGCCCAATTCAGGGGGGGGTGTGGACTGAAGCTTTCTTT. Amino acids: CASSPIQGGVWTEAFF.

In regard to this clonotype: A read error may produce the germline difference seen at one junction end. The chain employs TRBV10-3 and TRBJ1-2, with D possibly matching TRBD1 (5 bases). This CDR3 has 14 amino acids. Germline assignment: CDR1 ENHRY and CDR2 SYGVKD. The CDR3 is CAISKETGAYGYTF. CDR3 nucleotides: TGTGCCATCAGTAAGGAAACCGGGGCCTATGGCTACACCTTT.

This clonotype occurred a few times. Without the conserved terminal phenylalanine or tryptophan, this CDR3 likely stems from a read error. CDR3 sequence (DNA): TGTGCCAGCAGCCTTAGCGGGGGGGCCGGCAATGAGCAGTTCCTC. It codes for CASSLSGGAGNEQFL. The chain has TRBV6-1 and TRBJ2-1; TRBD2 aligns across 11 bases. The CDR3 extends over 15 amino acids. From germline, CDR1 is MNHNS and CDR2 SASEGT. J lost 6 bases, V lost 6 bases, and 7 bases had no gene match.

About this clonotype: This may come from a read error, since a much larger clone is one base off. No conserved phenylalanine or tryptophan is present at the end of the CDR3, so a read error is the likely explanation. The chain couples TRBV15 to TRBJ1-1, with D possibly being TRBD1 (6 bases). Germline-derived CDR1 and CDR2 are LNHNV and YYDKDF (reference sequence). Between the trimmed V and J ends, which lost 1 base and 4 bases, there was a span of 19 bases. The CDR3 totals 17 residues. The CDR3 coding sequence is TGTGCCACCAGCAGAGTCTACCCCGGACAGAGGAGCACTGAAGCTTTCTCT. Its translation is CATSRVYPGQRSTEAFS.

Notes on this clonotype: The conserved phenylalanine or tryptophan normally closing the CDR3 is absent here, so this likely arose from a read error. This sequence joins TRBV5-1 and TRBJ1-6; D uncertain. V lost 5 bases and J lost 7, with 19 bases in between. CDR1 SGHRS and CDR2 YFSETQ come from the germline V gene. The length of the CDR3 is 16 residues. The CDR3, as DNA: TGCGCCAGCAGACCCCACTGGGATGCTCACAATTCACCCCTCCACCTT. This gives the protein CASRPHWDAHNSPLHL.

The V and J genes are TRBV7-9 and TRBJ2-2; the match to TRBD2 covers 7 bases. The CDR3 consists of 17 residues. Germline loops: CDR1 SEHNR, CDR2 FQNEAQ (reference sequence). V trimming: 6 bases; J trimming: 3 bases; junction bases outside the gene matches: 13. The chain's CDR3 is CASRAASGALHTGELFF. CDR3 sequence (DNA): TGTGCCAGCAGAGCGGCAAGCGGGGCCCTTCACACCGGGGAGCTGTTTTTT.

In the case of this clonotype: Given the absence of the conserved phenylalanine or tryptophan at the CDR3 end, a read error is likely. The DNA is omitted, as the CDR3 cannot be located on it reliably, and the CDR3 follows TCRdb's listing. This chain joins TRBV19 and TRBJ1-6; the table gives TRBD1 as D, unverified against the DNA. Germline values: CDR1 LNHDA, CDR2 SQIVND (reference sequence). The CDR3 is 14 amino acids long, termini counted. The CDR3 spells CAISHGALPPHFGD.

The rearrangement links TRBV6-4 to TRBJ1-1; no firm D call. V was cut by 7 bases and J by 0 bases, with 18 bases left in between. The CDR3 sequence is 16 residues long. The germline V gene encodes CDR1 MRHNA and CDR2 SNTAGT. CDR3 loop: CASKVKPPAMNTEAFF. CDR3 bases: TGTGCCAGCAAGGTAAAACCTCCAGCCATGAACACTGAAGCTTTCTTT.

Notes on this clonotype: This may arise from a read error, as a much more abundant clone is one base away. The chain recombines TRBV7-6 with TRBJ1-2; no reliable D call. The length of the CDR3 is 13 residues. Looked up from germline, CDR1 is SGHVS and CDR2 is FNYEAQ. CDR3 in DNA: TGCGCCAGCAGCCAAGGTCCGAGCTATGGCTACACCTTC. Translated, it gives CASSQGPSYGYTF. Complete variable domain (other parts from reference TRBV7-6 and TRBJ1-2): GAGVSQSPRYKVTKRGQDVALRCDPISGHVSLYWYRQALGQGPEFLTYFNYEAQQDKSGLPNDRFSAERPEGSISTLTIQRTEQRDSAMYRCASSQGPSYGYTFGSGTRLTVV.

The DNA for the CDR3 is TGTGCCAGCACTACCGCGGGGGGTGAGACCCTGTTTTTT. Its protein product is CASTTAGGETLFF. This rearrangement joins TRBV9 to TRBJ1-4; maybe TRBD1 (5 bases). Trimming pared 6 bases from V and 14 bases from J, leaving 20 bases between. This CDR3 spans 13 amino acids. Per germline, CDR1 SGDLS and CDR2 YYNGEE. The whole variable domain, remainder taken from reference TRBV9 and TRBJ1-4, is DSGVTQTPKHLITATGQRVTLRCSPRSGDLSVYWYQQSLDQGLQFLIQYYNGEERAKGNILERFSAQQFPDLHSELNLSSLELGDSALYFCASTTAGGETLFFGSGTQLSVL.

The gene calls are TRBV15 and TRBJ1-3; the D is unclear. This CDR3 region has 15 residues. Germline CDR1 LNHNV, CDR2 YYDKDF (reference sequence). V gave up 1 base and J gave up 0 bases, with 7 bases separating them. The CDR3: CATSRGPNSGNTIYF. CDR3 nucleotides: TGTGCCACCAGCAGAGGACCGAACTCTGGAAACACCATATATTTT.

The chain has TRBV7-9 and TRBJ1-5; D might be TRBD1 (5 bases). Trimming removed 5 bases from V and 1 base from J, with 15 bases in between. The germline V gene has CDR1 SEHNR and CDR2 FQNEAQ (reference sequence). The CDR3 contains 16 residues. The CDR3 bases are TGTGCCAGCAGCCCGGGGGAGGGTGCGAGCAATCAGCCCCAGCATTTT. Its translation is CASSPGEGASNQPQHF.

This clonotype turned up a few times. V usage is TRBV29-1 and J usage is TRBJ2-5; unclear D gene. The CDR3 has 9 amino acids. V shed 7 bases and J shed 5 bases, with 5 bases lying between them. Germline V gene data show CDR1 as SQVTM and CDR2 as ANQGSEA. CDR3 in DNA: TGCAGCGCCGGGGAGACCCAGTACTTC. Translation gives CSAGETQYF. The whole variable domain, remainder taken from reference TRBV29-1 and TRBJ2-5, is SAVISQKPSRDICQRGTSLTIQCQVDSQVTMMFWYRQQPGQSLTLIATANQGSEATYESGFVIDKFPISRPNLTFSTLTVSNMSPEDSSIYLCSAGETQYFGPGTRLLVL.